The entry below gives a single T cell receptor beta chain sequence along with its context. The authors ran a second PCR of roughly 6 to 12 cycles using a sample-barcoded 5' primer and a J-beta primer mix. Each cDNA was tagged by a template-switch adaptor containing 12 random nucleotides. All samples yielded 2.5 million or more CDR3-containing paired-end reads. TCRdb reanalysed the 5' RACE reads using MiXCR and keeps one entry per CDR3 protein. The sample lists 600,000 to 850,000 distinct CDR3 sequences, about 40% occurring once. The CDR3 has 15 residues. Looked up from germline, CDR1 is LGHDT and CDR2 is YNNKEL (reference sequence). J was trimmed by 5 bases and V by 0 bases; bases with no gene match: 4. The data belong to a study of blood T cells in healthy people across ages. Turning to the study itself: For every two T cells, template switching captured about one barcoded beta molecule.

No fewer than 6 million PBMCs went into each sample. The TCR was taken from a woman in her fifties or sixties in good health. V gene TRBV3-1 combines with J gene TRBJ2-1; 7 bases are shared with TRBD2. The sequencing sample was made of blood. The CDR3 DNA follows: TGTGCCAGCAGCCAAGACCGGGACTACCACAATGAGCAGTTCTTC. Residues: CASSQDRDYHNEQFF.